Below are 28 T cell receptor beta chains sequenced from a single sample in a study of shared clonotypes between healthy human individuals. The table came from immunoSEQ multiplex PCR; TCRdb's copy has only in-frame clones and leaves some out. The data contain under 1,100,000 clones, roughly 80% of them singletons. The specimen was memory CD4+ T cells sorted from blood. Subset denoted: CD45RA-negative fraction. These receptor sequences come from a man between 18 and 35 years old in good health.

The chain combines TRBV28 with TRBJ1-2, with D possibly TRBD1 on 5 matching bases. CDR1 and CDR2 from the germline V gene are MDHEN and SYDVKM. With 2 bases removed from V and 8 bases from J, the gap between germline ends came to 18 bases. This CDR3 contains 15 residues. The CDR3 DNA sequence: TGTGCCAGCAGTTTAAGGGCGCAGGGTAGTGGGGGCTACACCTTC. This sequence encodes CASSLRAQGSGGYTF.

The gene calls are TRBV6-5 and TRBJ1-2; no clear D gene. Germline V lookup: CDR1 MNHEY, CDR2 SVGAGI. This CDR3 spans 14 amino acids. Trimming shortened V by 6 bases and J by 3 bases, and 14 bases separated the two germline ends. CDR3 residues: CASRSPSSHYGYTF. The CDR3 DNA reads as TGTGCCAGCAGGTCCCCGTCGTCCCACTATGGCTACACCTTC.

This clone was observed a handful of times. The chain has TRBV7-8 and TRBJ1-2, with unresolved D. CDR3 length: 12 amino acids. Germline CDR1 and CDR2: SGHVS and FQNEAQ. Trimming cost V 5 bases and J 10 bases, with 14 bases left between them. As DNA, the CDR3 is TGTGCCAGCAGCCCGGATCCGATTACCTACACCTTC. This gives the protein CASSPDPITYTF.

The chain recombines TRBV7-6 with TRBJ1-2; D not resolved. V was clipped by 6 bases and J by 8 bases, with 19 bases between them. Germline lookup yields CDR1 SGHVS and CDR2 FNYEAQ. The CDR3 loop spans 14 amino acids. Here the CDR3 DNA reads TGTGCCAGCAGGGCGGGCCCCTCTTCGGGGGGCTACACCTTC. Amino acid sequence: CASRAGPSSGGYTF.

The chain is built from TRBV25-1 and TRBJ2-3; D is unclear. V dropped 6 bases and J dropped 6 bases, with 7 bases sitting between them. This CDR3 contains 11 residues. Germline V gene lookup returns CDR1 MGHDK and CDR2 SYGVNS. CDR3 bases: TGTGCCAGCAGGGCTTGGGATACGCAGTATTTT. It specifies CASRAWDTQYF.

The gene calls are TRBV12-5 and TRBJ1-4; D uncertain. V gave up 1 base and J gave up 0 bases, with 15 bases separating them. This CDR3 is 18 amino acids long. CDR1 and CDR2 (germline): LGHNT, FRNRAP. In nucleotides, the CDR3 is TGTGCTAGTGGTTTGGCGACCGTACCCCGTTCAACTAATGAAAAACTGTTTTTT. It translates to CASGLATVPRSTNEKLFF.

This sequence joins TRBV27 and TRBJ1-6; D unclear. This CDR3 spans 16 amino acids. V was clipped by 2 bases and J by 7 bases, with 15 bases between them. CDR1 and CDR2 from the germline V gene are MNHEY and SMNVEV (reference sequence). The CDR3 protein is CASSLEFALINSPLHF. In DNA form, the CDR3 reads TGTGCCAGCAGTTTAGAATTTGCGCTGATCAATTCACCCCTCCACTTT.

In DNA, the CDR3 is TGTGCCAGCAGTCCCGGACTAGCGCCCAGGGAGCAGTTCTTC. This encodes CASSPGLAPREQFF. The chain is built from TRBV7-3 and TRBJ2-1; 9 positions agree with TRBD2. Unmatched junction bases numbered 10, after V lost 6 bases and J lost 10 bases. Germline V gives CDR1 SGHTA, CDR2 FQGTGA. This CDR3 spans 14 amino acids. Drawing the rest from reference TRBV7-3 and TRBJ2-1, the complete variable domain is GAGVSQTPSNKVTEKGKYVELRCDPISGHTALYWYRQSLGQGPEFLIYFQGTGAADDSGLPNDRFFAVRPEGSVSTLKIQRTERGDSAVYLCASSPGLAPREQFFGPGTRLTVL.

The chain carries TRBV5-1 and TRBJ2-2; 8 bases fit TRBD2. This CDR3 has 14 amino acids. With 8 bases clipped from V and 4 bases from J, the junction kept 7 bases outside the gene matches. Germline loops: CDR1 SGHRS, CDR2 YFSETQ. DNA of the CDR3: TGCGCCAGTAGGACTAGCCTGGGCACCGGGGAGCTGTTTTTT. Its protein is CASRTSLGTGELFF. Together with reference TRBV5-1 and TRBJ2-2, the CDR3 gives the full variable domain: KAGVTQTPRYLIKTRGQQVTLSCSPISGHRSVSWYQQTPGQGLQFLFEYFSETQRNKGNFPGRFSGRQFSNSRSEMNVSTLELGDSALYLCASRTSLGTGELFFGEGSRLTVL.

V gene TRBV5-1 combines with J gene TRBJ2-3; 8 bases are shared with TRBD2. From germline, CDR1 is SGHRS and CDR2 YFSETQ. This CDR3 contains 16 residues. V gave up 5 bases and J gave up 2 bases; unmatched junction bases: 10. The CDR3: CASRSHPGGATDTQYF. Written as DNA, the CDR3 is TGCGCCAGCAGGTCACACCCCGGGGGGGCCACAGATACGCAGTATTTT.

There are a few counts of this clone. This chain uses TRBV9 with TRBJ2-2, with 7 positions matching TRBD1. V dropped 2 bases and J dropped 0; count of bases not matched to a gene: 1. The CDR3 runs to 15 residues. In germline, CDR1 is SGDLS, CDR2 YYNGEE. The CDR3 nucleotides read TGTGCCAGCAGCGTGCAGGGGGCGAACACCGGGGAGCTGTTTTTT. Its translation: CASSVQGANTGELFF. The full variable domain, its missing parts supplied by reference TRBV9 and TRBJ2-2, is DSGVTQTPKHLITATGQRVTLRCSPRSGDLSVYWYQQSLDQGLQFLIQYYNGEERAKGNILERFSAQQFPDLHSELNLSSLELGDSALYFCASSVQGANTGELFFGEGSRLTVL.

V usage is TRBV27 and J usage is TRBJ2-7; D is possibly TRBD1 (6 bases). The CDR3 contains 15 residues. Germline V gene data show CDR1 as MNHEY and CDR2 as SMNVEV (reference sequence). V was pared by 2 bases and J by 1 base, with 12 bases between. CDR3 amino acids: CASSLGLDSSYEQYF. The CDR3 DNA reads TGTGCCAGCAGTTTAGGTTTGGACAGTTCCTACGAGCAGTACTTC.

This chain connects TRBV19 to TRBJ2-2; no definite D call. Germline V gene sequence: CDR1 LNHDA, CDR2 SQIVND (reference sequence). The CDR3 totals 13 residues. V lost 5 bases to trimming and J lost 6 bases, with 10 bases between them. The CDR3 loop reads CASSATRPGELFF. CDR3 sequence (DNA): TGTGCCAGTAGTGCCACCCGGCCCGGGGAGCTGTTTTTT. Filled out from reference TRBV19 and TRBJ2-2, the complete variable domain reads DGGITQSPKYLFRKEGQNVTLSCEQNLNHDAMYWYRQDPGQGLRLIYYSQIVNDFQKGDIAEGYSVSREKKESFPLTVTSAQKNPTAFYLCASSATRPGELFFGEGSRLTVL.

The CDR3 protein is CASSVQSLYGYTF. CDR3 bases: TGTGCCAGCAGCGTACAAAGTCTCTATGGCTACACCTTC. The V call is TRBV13, the J call TRBJ1-2; D is undetermined. V dropped 5 bases and J dropped 4 bases, with 11 bases sitting between them. The CDR3 runs to 13 residues. The germline gives CDR1 PRHDT, CDR2 FYEKMQ (reference sequence).

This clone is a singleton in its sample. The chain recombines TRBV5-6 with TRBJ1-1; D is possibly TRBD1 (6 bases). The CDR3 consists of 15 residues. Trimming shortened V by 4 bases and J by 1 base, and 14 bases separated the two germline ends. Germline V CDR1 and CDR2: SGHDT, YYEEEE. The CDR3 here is CASSLTGTPNTEAFF. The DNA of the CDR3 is TGTGCCAGCAGCCTTACCGGGACACCGAACACTGAAGCTTTCTTT.

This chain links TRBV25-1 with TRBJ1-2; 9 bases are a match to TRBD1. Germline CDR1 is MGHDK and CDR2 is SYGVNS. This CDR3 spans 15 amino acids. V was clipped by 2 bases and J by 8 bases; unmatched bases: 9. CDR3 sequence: CASSEGQGRARGYTF. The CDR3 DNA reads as TGTGCCAGCAGTGAAGGACAGGGGAGGGCGAGAGGCTACACCTTC.

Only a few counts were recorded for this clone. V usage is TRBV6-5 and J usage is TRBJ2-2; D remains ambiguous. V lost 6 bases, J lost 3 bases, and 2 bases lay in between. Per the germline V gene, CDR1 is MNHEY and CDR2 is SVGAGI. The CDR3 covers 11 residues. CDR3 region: CASSHTGELFF. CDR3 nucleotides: TGTGCCAGCAGCCACACCGGGGAGCTGTTTTTT.

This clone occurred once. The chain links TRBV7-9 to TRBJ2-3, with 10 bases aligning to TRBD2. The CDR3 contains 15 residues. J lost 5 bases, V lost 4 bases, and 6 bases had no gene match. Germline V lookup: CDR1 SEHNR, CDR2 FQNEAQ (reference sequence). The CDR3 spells CASSSGTSELDTQYF. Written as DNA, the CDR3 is TGTGCCAGCAGCTCGGGGACTAGCGAGCTAGATACGCAGTATTTT.

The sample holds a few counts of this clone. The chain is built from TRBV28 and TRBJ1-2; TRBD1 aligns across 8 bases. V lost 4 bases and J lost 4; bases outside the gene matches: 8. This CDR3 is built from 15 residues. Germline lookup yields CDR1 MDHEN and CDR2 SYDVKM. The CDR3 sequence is CASSSQTGESYGYTF. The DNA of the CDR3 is TGTGCCAGCAGTTCCCAGACAGGGGAGTCCTATGGCTACACCTTC.

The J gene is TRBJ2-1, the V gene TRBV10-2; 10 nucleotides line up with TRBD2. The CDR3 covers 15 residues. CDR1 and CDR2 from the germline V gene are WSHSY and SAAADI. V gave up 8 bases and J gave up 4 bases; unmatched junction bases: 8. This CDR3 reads CASRLAGAGYNEQFF. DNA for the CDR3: TGCGCCAGCCGGCTAGCGGGAGCAGGGTACAATGAGCAGTTCTTC.

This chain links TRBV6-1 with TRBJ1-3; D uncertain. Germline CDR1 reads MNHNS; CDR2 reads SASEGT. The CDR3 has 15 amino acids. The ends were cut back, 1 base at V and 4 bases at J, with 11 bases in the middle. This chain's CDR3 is CASSEDPYTGNTIYF. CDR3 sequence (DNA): TGTGCCAGCAGTGAAGATCCGTATACCGGAAACACCATATATTTT.

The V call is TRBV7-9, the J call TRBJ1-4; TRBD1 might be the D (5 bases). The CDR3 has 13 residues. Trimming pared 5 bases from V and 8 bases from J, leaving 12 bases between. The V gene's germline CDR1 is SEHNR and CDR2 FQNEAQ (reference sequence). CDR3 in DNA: TGTGCCAGCAGCCGGGGGACGGTCGAAAAACTGTTTTTT. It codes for CASSRGTVEKLFF.

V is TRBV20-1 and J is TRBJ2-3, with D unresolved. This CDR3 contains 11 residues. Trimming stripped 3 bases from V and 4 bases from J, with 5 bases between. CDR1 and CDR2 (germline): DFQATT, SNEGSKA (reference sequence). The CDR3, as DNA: TGCAGTGCTAGTCCATCAGATACGCAGTATTTT. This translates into CSASPSDTQYF.

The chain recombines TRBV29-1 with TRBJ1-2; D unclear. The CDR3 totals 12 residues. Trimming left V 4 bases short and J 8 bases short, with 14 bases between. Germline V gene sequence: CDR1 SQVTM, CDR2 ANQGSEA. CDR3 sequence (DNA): TGCAGCGTTGTCAAATTTGGTGAAGGCTACACCTTC. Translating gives CSVVKFGEGYTF.

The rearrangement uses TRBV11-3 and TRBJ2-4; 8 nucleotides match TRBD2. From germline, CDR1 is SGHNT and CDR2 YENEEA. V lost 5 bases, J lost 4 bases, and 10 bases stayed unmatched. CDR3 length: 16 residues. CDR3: CASSPGVAGTKNIQYF. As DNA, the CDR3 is TGTGCCAGCAGCCCCGGGGTAGCGGGGACGAAAAACATTCAGTACTTC.

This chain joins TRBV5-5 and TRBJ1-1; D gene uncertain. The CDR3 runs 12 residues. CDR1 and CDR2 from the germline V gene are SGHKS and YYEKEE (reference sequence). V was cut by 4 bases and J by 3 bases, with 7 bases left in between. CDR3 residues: CASSLHDTEAFF. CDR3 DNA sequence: TGTGCCAGCAGCCTTCACGACACTGAAGCTTTCTTT.

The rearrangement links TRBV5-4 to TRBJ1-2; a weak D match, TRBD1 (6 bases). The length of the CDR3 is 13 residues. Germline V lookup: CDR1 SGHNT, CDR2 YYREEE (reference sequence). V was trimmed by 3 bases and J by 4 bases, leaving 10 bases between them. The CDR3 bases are TGTGCCAGCAGCTCGGACAGTTTCTATGGCTACACCTTC. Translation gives CASSSDSFYGYTF.

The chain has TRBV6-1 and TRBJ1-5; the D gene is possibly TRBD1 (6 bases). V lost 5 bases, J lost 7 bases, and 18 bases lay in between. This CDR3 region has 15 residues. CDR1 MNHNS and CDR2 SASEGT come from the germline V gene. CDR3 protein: CASSWGGGGAQPQHF. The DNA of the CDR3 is TGTGCCAGCAGTTGGGGAGGGGGGGGCGCGCAGCCCCAGCATTTT.